The entry that follows covers one T cell receptor (beta chain) sequence. The sample comes from a study of shared clonotypes between healthy human individuals. V was pared by 5 bases and J by 0 bases, with 11 bases between. Germline values: CDR1 MDHEN, CDR2 SYDVKM. The CDR3 length is 15 residues. This table comes from immunoSEQ multiplex PCR, and its TCRdb copy is limited to in-frame clones, with some not included. The data contain hundreds of thousands of clones, 96% of them singletons. This chain uses TRBV28 with TRBJ2-4; D is unclear. The source material was naive CD4+ T cells sorted from blood. Subset defined: CD45RA+ positively selected. The TCR was taken from a woman between 25 and 40 years old in good health. CDR3 sequence: CASSPASLAKNIQYF. The CDR3, as DNA: TGTGCCAGCAGTCCGGCTAGTTTAGCCAAAAACATTCAGTACTTC.